This TCR beta chain emerged from a study of T-cell memory formation after mild COVID-19. Broader study findings: Day 15 to 85 contractors were CD4/CD8 balanced; later expanders leaned CD4+.

Worth noting for this clonotype: Its cognate antigen is unknown.

Via MiXCR, TCRdb re-called the 5' RACE reads, giving one row per CDR3 protein. This repertoire shows 95,000 to 120,000 distinct CDR3 sequences, roughly a sixth found once; its top ten account for roughly 6%. Per germline, CDR1 LGHNA and CDR2 YSLEER. V shed 3 bases, J shed 4 bases, and the junction held 9 bases outside the gene matches. The CDR3 extends over 16 amino acids. The receptor comes from a young man who had mild COVID-19 (a few samples of this study predate the infection). Cell type and time point are not known. Sequenced: PBMCs or a T cell subset sorted from them (not recorded which). The genes are TRBV4-3 and TRBJ2-5; 9 bases align to TRBD1. DNA for the CDR3: TGCGCCAGCAGCCATGGGGACAGGGTGGCGGGAGAGACCCAGTACTTC. This translates into CASSHGDRVAGETQYF.